The 26 T cell receptor beta chains below were found in one sample sequenced in a study of blood T cell repertoires in COVID-19. The repertoire was sequenced with immunoSEQ multiplex PCR; TCRdb's copy has only in-frame clones and lacks some. The table lists around 28,000 clones, less than 90% of them singletons. The material sequenced was peripheral blood. Source of these receptors: a human donor in a cohort sampled during active COVID-19.

This rearrangement joins TRBV7-8 to TRBJ2-6; 7 bases fit TRBD1. The CDR3 covers 15 residues. V lost 5 bases to trimming and J lost 2 bases; unmatched junction nucleotides: 3. The germline gives CDR1 SGHVS, CDR2 FQNEAQ. The CDR3, as DNA: TGTGCCAGCAGCCAAACAGGGGCTGGGGCCAACGTCCTGACTTTC. Translating gives CASSQTGAGANVLTF. The variable domain in full, completed from reference TRBV7-8 and TRBJ2-6, reads GAGVSQSPRYKVAKRGQDVALRCDPISGHVSLFWYQQALGQGPEFLTYFQNEAQLDKSGLPSDRFFAERPEGSVSTLKIQRTQQEDSAVYLCASSQTGAGANVLTFGAGSRLTVL.

This clone was detected a few times. The chain uses TRBV7-9 and TRBJ2-3; 8 bases match TRBD2. Germline V gene sequence: CDR1 SEHNR, CDR2 FQNEAQ (reference sequence). Germline trimming cut 1 base from V and 2 bases from J; bases unmatched to any gene: 2. The CDR3 covers 15 residues. The chain's CDR3 is CASSLGAGATDTQYF. CDR3 coding DNA: TGTGCCAGCAGCTTAGGAGCGGGGGCCACAGATACGCAGTATTTT.

This clone came up a few times. The gene calls are TRBV11-3 and TRBJ2-7; no firm D call. Germline assignment: CDR1 SGHNT and CDR2 YENEEA. V lost 7 bases and J lost 2, with 6 bases in between. The CDR3 length is 11 residues. The CDR3 region is CASKETYEQYF. The CDR3 DNA follows: TGTGCCAGCAAGGAGACCTACGAGCAGTACTTC.

The chain combines TRBV9 with TRBJ2-3; TRBD1 aligns across 11 bases. V shed 0 bases, J shed 5 bases, and the junction held 5 bases outside the gene matches. Germline values: CDR1 SGDLS, CDR2 YYNGEE. The CDR3 is made up of 16 amino acids. CDR3 sequence reads: CASSVDGGTGGDTQYF. In nucleotides, the CDR3 is TGTGCCAGCAGCGTAGACGGGGGGACAGGGGGAGATACGCAGTATTTT.

This rearrangement joins TRBV2 to TRBJ2-5; no clear D. This CDR3 spans 14 amino acids. V shed 1 base and J shed 4 bases, with 10 bases lying between them. Germline assignment: CDR1 SNHLY and CDR2 FYNNEI. The CDR3 DNA is TGTGCCAGCAGTGAAGTCGTCAGAGGAGAGACCCAGTACTTC. The encoded protein is CASSEVVRGETQYF.

This clone is large by share. The chain couples TRBV18 to TRBJ1-1, with TRBD1 as a possible D gene (6 bases). In germline, CDR1 is KGHSH, CDR2 LQKENI. The CDR3 consists of 14 residues. The V end was cut by 4 bases, the J end by 1 base, with 10 bases between. This CDR3 reads CASSQPGQNTEAFF. CDR3 coding DNA: TGTGCCAGCTCACAACCGGGACAGAACACTGAAGCTTTCTTT.

The CDR3: CASSQEPRGPGPNEKLFF. The CDR3 DNA follows: TGCGCCAGCAGCCAGGAACCGCGGGGTCCGGGACCTAATGAAAAACTGTTTTTT. The rearrangement uses TRBV4-3 and TRBJ1-4; tentatively, D is TRBD1 (5 bases). This CDR3 region has 18 residues. V shed 3 bases and J shed 3 bases, with 20 bases lying between them. Germline CDR1 reads LGHNA; CDR2 reads YSLEER.

The chain uses TRBV18 and TRBJ2-4; a weak D match, TRBD1 (5 bases). Germline CDR1 is KGHSH and CDR2 is LQKENI. With 3 bases removed from V and 11 bases from J, the gap between germline ends came to 14 bases. The CDR3 spans 13 residues. DNA for the CDR3: TGTGCCAGCTCACCCTTAGGAAGACAGTTTCAGTACTTC. The encoded protein is CASSPLGRQFQYF.

V is TRBV4-1 and J is TRBJ2-2; D might be TRBD1 (5 bases). Germline lookup yields CDR1 MGHRA and CDR2 YSYEKL. The CDR3 runs 17 residues. V lost 4 bases and J lost 4, with 19 bases in between. Written as DNA, the CDR3 is TGCGCCAGCAGCCTCCCCGTGGGGCGGCTCTTCACCGGGGAGCTGTTTTTT. This sequence encodes CASSLPVGRLFTGELFF.

This chain joins TRBV3-1 (or the pseudogene TRBV3-2) and TRBJ2-1; the D gene is possibly TRBD1 (6 bases). The CDR3 extends over 14 amino acids. V was clipped by 5 bases and J by 8 bases, with 16 bases between them. Germline CDR1 and CDR2: LGHDT and YNNKEL (reference sequence). CDR3 loop: CASSYYLDSYEQFF. The CDR3 DNA reads as TGTGCCAGCAGCTACTACCTGGACAGCTATGAGCAGTTCTTC.

The rearrangement uses TRBV15 and TRBJ1-5, with no clear D. Germline V lookup: CDR1 LNHNV, CDR2 YYDKDF (reference sequence). V was clipped by 3 bases and J by 3 bases, with 12 bases between them. The CDR3 sequence is 15 residues long. Here the CDR3 DNA reads TGTGCCACCAGCAGGACGGGTAGAAACAATCAGCCCCAGCATTTT. It encodes CATSRTGRNNQPQHF. Full variable domain (outside the CDR3, taken from reference TRBV15 and TRBJ1-5): DAMVIQNPRYQVTQFGKPVTLSCSQTLNHNVMYWYQQKSSQAPKLLFHYYDKDFNNEADTPDNFQSRRPNTSFCFLDIRSPGLGDTAMYLCATSRTGRNNQPQHFGDGTRLSIL.

V and J are TRBV4-1 and TRBJ2-7; weak D call: TRBD1 (6 bases). The CDR3 sequence is 15 residues long. Trimming removed 1 base at V and 2 bases at J, with 12 bases between. Germline loops: CDR1 MGHRA, CDR2 YSYEKL. CDR3 in DNA: TGCGCCAGCAGCCAAGCCCGGACAGTAACCTACGAGCAGTACTTC. It encodes CASSQARTVTYEQYF.

V gene TRBV7-8 combines with J gene TRBJ1-5, with a weak D call TRBD1 (5 bases). V shed 5 bases and J shed 3 bases, with 11 bases lying between them. This CDR3 is 14 amino acids long. CDR1 is SGHVS and CDR2 is FQNEAQ in the germline V gene. Written as DNA, the CDR3 is TGTGCCAGCAGCCTCATGGACAACAATCAGCCCCAGCATTTT. It translates to CASSLMDNNQPQHF.

The chain has TRBV7-2 and TRBJ2-5; 15 nucleotides agree with TRBD2. This CDR3 is 16 amino acids long. The V segment lost 5 bases and the J segment 4 bases; nucleotides outside the gene matches: 5. CDR1 is SGHTA and CDR2 is FQGNSA in the germline V gene. The CDR3 loop reads CASSPGLAGGRETQYF. CDR3 nucleotides: TGTGCCAGCAGCCCTGGACTAGCGGGGGGGCGAGAGACCCAGTACTTC. The entire variable domain, with the rest obtained from reference TRBV7-2 and TRBJ2-5, is as follows: GAGVSQSPSNKVTEKGKDVELRCDPISGHTALYWYRQSLGQGLEFLIYFQGNSAPDKSGLPSDRFSAERTGGSVSTLTIQRTQQEDSAVYLCASSPGLAGGRETQYFGPGTRLLVL.

The V and J genes are TRBV4-2 and TRBJ2-3; TRBD2 matches at 13 bases. The CDR3 has 19 residues. Germline CDR1 is LGHNA and CDR2 is YNFKEQ. Trimming removed 5 bases from V and 0 bases from J; junction bases left unmatched: 11. CDR3 loop: CASSARTSGGARSTDTQYF. CDR3 coding DNA: TGTGCCAGCAGCGCCCGAACTAGCGGGGGGGCCCGGAGCACAGATACGCAGTATTTT.

The chain is built from TRBV27 and TRBJ1-2, with D unclear. Germline V gene lookup returns CDR1 MNHEY and CDR2 SMNVEV (reference sequence). Deletions cut 3 bases from V and 4 bases from J, with 9 bases between. The CDR3 is made up of 13 amino acids. In nucleotides, the CDR3 is TGTGCCAGCAGTTTTGGAGAATCCTATGGCTACACCTTC. Translation gives CASSFGESYGYTF.

V is TRBV29-1 and J is TRBJ2-2, with D tentatively TRBD2 (7 bases). Per germline, CDR1 SQVTM and CDR2 ANQGSEA. The V and J ends lost 3 bases and 7 bases respectively, with 18 bases between them. This CDR3 has 15 residues. CDR3 residues: CSVERGQGLYGELFF. CDR3 DNA: TGCAGCGTTGAGCGGGGGCAGGGGTTGTACGGGGAGCTGTTTTTT.

CDR3: CSPGGSGRFF. The CDR3 DNA reads as TGCAGTCCAGGGGGCAGTGGCAGGTTCTTT. The genes are TRBV20-1 and TRBJ1-1, with 8 bases identical to TRBD1. With V trimmed by 8 bases and J by 14 bases, 10 bases remained unmatched. This CDR3 has 10 amino acids. Germline V gives CDR1 DFQATT, CDR2 SNEGSKA (reference sequence).

This clone appeared a few times. This rearrangement joins TRBV6-2 or TRBV6-3 to TRBJ1-5; 7 bases agree with TRBD1. The CDR3 is made up of 15 amino acids. Unmatched junction bases numbered 8, after V lost 2 bases and J lost 7 bases. The germline CDR1 and CDR2 sequences are MNHEY and SVGEGT. The chain's CDR3 is CASSYPGQAVQPQHF. The CDR3 DNA reads as TGTGCCAGCAGTTACCCAGGACAGGCCGTCCAGCCCCAGCATTTT.

CDR3 loop: CASSTGQGGNQPQHF. The DNA of the CDR3 is TGTGCCAGCTCAACGGGACAGGGTGGCAATCAGCCCCAGCATTTT. V and J are TRBV18 and TRBJ1-5; 9 nucleotides line up with TRBD1. The CDR3 consists of 15 residues. The V and J ends lost 5 bases and 2 bases, in that order; junction bases with no gene match: 4. CDR1 and CDR2 (germline): KGHSH, LQKENI.

This clone has just a few counts. This chain uses TRBV29-1 with TRBJ1-1; the match to TRBD1 covers 10 bases. V lost 7 bases to trimming and J lost 1 base; unmatched junction nucleotides: 3. Germline-derived CDR1 and CDR2 are SQVTM and ANQGSEA. This CDR3 has 13 residues. In nucleotides, the CDR3 is TGCAGCGCCCGACAGGGGGCGAACACTGAAGCTTTCTTT. It specifies CSARQGANTEAFF.

The gene calls are TRBV7-2 and TRBJ2-3, with TRBD2 identical over 11 bases. J was trimmed by 0 bases and V by 0 bases; bases with no gene match: 2. The germline V gene has CDR1 SGHTA and CDR2 FQGNSA. The CDR3 totals 17 residues. The CDR3 loop reads CASSLARTSGSTDTQYF. CDR3 DNA: TGTGCCAGCAGCTTAGCCCGGACTAGCGGGAGCACAGATACGCAGTATTTT.

This chain links TRBV27 with TRBJ2-6, with D possibly matching TRBD1 (6 bases). V was shortened by 6 bases and J by 0 bases, with 12 bases between the two germline ends. This CDR3 contains 16 residues. Germline loops: CDR1 MNHEY, CDR2 SMNVEV (reference sequence). The CDR3 region has the DNA TGTGCCAGCAGATTACAGGGTAACTCTGGGGCCAACGTCCTGACTTTC. It is translated as CASRLQGNSGANVLTF.

The chain couples TRBV2 to TRBJ2-7, with 7 bases fitting TRBD1. V lost 2 bases, J lost 12 bases, and 16 bases stayed unmatched. This CDR3 contains 15 residues. The germline V gene encodes CDR1 SNHLY and CDR2 FYNNEI. CDR3 coding DNA: TGTGCCAGCAGTGAAAGGGGGCGAGACACCGGATTGACGTACTTC. Protein product: CASSERGRDTGLTYF. Together with reference TRBV2 and TRBJ2-7, the CDR3 gives the full variable domain: EPEVTQTPSHQVTQMGQEVILRCVPISNHLYFYWYRQILGQKVEFLVSFYNNEISEKSEIFDDQFSVERPDGSNFTLKIRSTKLEDSAMYFCASSERGRDTGLTYFGPGTRLTVT.

The V gene is TRBV11-1, the J gene TRBJ1-4, with D maybe TRBD1 (5 bases). The V and J ends lost 5 bases and 0 bases respectively, with 13 bases between them. Germline loops: CDR1 SGHAT, CDR2 FQDESV (reference sequence). This CDR3 has 16 amino acids. The CDR3 nucleotides are TGTGCCAGCAGCCCTAGGGGATTTGCAACTAATGAAAAACTGTTTTTT. It translates to CASSPRGFATNEKLFF.

V is TRBV9 and J is TRBJ2-2, with TRBD1 identical over 9 bases. The junction had 3 bases not matched to a gene; V was cut back by 3 bases and J by 3 bases. CDR1 is SGDLS, CDR2 YYNGEE, per germline. The CDR3 consists of 15 residues. CDR3 in DNA: TGTGCCAGCAGCGCAACAGGGGGCTACACCGGGGAGCTGTTTTTT. It is translated as CASSATGGYTGELFF.